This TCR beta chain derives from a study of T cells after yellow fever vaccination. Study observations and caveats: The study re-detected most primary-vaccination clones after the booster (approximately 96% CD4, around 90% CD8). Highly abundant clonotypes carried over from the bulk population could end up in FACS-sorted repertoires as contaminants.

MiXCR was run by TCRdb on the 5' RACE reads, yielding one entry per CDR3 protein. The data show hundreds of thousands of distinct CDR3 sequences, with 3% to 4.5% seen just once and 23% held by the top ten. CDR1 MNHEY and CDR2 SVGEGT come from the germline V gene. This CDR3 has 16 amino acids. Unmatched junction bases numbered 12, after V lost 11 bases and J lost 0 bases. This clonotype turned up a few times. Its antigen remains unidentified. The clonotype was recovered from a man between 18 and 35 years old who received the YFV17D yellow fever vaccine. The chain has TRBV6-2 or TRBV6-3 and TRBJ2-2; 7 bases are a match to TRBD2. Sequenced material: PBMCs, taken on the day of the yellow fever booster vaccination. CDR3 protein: CASGDPRGSNTGELFF. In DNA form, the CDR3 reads TGTGCCTCTGGGGACCCGCGGGGGTCGAACACCGGGGAGCTGTTTTTT.